The T cell receptor beta chain under discussion was sequenced for a study of PD-1 blockade in classical Hodgkin lymphoma. Study context: Patients got intravenous nivolumab 3 mg/kg every 2 weeks.

V gave up 6 bases and J gave up 0 bases, with 12 bases separating them. The CDR3 covers 15 residues. CDR1 and CDR2 (germline): MNHEY, SVGAGI. The protocol was immunoSEQ multiplex PCR, while the TCRdb copy is restricted to in-frame clones and leaves out a portion. The table has approximately 8,400 clones, 86% seen once. Relapse after autologous stem cell transplantation occurred in every patient, and brentuximab vedotin exposure varied. From thawed PBMCs, CD4+ T cells were purified using magnetic negative selection. Relapsed/refractory classical Hodgkin lymphoma patients had complete, partial or progressive responses. A note on this clone: What it recognizes is unknown.

Study-wide results and caveats: Patients newly diagnosed and complete responders had comparable baseline diversity. Unlike CD8+ TCR diversity, which did not rise significantly by C4D1, CD4+ TCR diversity did.

This sample comprised CD4+ T cells from blood, obtained at baseline. The chain joins TRBV6-5 to TRBJ1-3; D not resolved. This receptor was obtained from a human donor with classical Hodgkin lymphoma. CDR3 bases: TGTGCCAGCAGGCCAAGGTTAAGCTCTGGAAACACCATATATTTT. This gives the protein CASRPRLSSGNTIYF.